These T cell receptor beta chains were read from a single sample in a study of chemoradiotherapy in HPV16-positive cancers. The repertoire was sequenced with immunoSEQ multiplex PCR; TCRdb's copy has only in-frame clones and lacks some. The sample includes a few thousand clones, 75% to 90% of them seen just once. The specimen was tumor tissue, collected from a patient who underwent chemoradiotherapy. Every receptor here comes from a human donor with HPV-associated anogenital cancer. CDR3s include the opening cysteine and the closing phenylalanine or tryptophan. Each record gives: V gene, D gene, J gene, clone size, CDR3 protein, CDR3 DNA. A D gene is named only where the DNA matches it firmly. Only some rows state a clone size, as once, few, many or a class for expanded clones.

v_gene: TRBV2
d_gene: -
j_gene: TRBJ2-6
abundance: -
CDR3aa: CASSEQGTGANVLTF
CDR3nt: TGTGCCAGCAGTGAACAGGGGACTGGGGCCAACGTCCTGACTTTC

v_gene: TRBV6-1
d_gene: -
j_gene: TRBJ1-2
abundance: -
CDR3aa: CASSEDPMPFYGYTF
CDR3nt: TGTGCCAGCAGTGAAGATCCGATGCCCTTCTATGGCTACACCTTC

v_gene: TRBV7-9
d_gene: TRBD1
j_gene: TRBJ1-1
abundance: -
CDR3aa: CASSVRDSFINTEAFF
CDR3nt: TGTGCCAGCAGCGTACGGGACAGCTTCATAAACACTGAAGCTTTCTTT

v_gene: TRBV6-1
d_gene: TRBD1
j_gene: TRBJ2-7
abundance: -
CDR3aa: CASSGRDRVSEQYF
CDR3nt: TGTGCCAGCAGTGGCCGGGACAGGGTAAGCGAGCAGTACTTC

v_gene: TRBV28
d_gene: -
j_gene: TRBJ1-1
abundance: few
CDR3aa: CASSLINTEAEAFF
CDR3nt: TGTGCCAGCAGTCTCATCAACACGGAAGCTGAAGCTTTCTTT

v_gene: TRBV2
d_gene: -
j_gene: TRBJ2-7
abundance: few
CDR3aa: CASKRGLKGYEQYF
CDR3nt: TGTGCCAGCAAACGCGGTTTAAAGGGCTACGAGCAGTACTTC

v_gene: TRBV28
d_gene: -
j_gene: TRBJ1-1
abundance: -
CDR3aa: CATIRAWYPDTEAFF
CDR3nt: TGTGCCACCATTCGGGCCTGGTACCCGGACACTGAAGCTTTCTTT

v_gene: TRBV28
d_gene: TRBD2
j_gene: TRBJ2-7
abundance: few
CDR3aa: CASSLAGGSYEQYF
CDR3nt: TGTGCCAGCAGTTTAGCGGGGGGCTCCTACGAGCAGTACTTC

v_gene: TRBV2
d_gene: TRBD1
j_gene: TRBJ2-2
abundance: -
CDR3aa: CASSGQGAPYTGELFF
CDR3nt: TGTGCCAGCAGCGGACAGGGGGCGCCTTACACCGGGGAGCTGTTTTTT

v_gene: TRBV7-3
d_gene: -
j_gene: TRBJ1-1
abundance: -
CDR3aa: CASSITGNTEAFF
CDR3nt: TGTGCCAGCAGCATTACAGGGAACACTGAAGCTTTCTTT

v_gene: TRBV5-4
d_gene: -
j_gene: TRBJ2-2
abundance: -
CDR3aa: CASSPGAGNTGELFF
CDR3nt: TGTGCCAGCAGCCCGGGCGCGGGGAACACCGGGGAGCTGTTTTTT

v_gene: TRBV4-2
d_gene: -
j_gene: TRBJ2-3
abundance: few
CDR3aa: CASSQEDAASYDTQYF
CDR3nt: TGTGCCAGCAGCCAAGAAGACGCGGCTAGCTACGATACGCAGTATTTT

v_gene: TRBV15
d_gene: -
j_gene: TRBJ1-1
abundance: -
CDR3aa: CATSRDLGENTEAFF
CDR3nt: TGTGCCACCAGCAGAGATCTGGGGGAGAACACTGAAGCTTTCTTT

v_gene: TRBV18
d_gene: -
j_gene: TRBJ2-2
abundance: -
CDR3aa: CASSPITGELFF
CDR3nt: TGTGCCAGCTCACCGATTACCGGGGAGCTGTTTTTT

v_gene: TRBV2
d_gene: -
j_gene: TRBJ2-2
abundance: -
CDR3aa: CASSDAGELFF
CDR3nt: TGTGCCAGCAGTGACGCCGGGGAGCTGTTTTTT

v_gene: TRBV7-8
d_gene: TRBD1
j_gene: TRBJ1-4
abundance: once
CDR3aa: CASSVNRDRVVEKLFF
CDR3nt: TGTGCCAGCAGCGTGAACCGGGACAGGGTTGTTGAAAAACTGTTTTTT

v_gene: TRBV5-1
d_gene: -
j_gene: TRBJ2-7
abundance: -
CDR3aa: CASSSMGPSYEQYF
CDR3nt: TGCGCCAGCAGCTCTATGGGACCTTCCTACGAGCAGTACTTC

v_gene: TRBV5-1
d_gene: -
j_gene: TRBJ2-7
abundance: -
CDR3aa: CASSLAQGVAYEQYF
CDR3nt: TGCGCCAGCAGCTTGGCGCAGGGCGTAGCCTACGAGCAGTACTTC

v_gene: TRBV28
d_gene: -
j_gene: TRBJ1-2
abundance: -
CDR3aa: CASSLGDRRYGYTF
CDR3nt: TGTGCCAGCAGTTTGGGAGACCGAAGGTATGGCTACACCTTC

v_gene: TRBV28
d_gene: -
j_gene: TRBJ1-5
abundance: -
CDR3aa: CASSLTGKSGQPQHF
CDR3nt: TGTGCCAGCAGTTTAACAGGGAAGAGCGGTCAGCCCCAGCATTTT

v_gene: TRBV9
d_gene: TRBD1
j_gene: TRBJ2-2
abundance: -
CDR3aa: CASSVVGQGAWSTGELFF
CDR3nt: TGTGCCAGCAGCGTAGTAGGACAGGGGGCCTGGAGCACCGGGGAGCTGTTTTTT

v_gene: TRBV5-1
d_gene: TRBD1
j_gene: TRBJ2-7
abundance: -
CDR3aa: CASSLNAGGFYEQYF
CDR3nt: TGCGCCAGCAGCTTGAATGCAGGGGGCTTCTACGAGCAGTACTTC

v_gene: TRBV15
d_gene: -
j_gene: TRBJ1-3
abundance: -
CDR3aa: CATSRDLNSGNTIYF
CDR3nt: TGTGCCACCAGCAGGGACCTAAACTCTGGAAACACCATATATTTT

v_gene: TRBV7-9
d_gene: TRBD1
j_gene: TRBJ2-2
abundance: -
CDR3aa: CASSQQQGVSTGELFF
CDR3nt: TGTGCCAGCAGCCAACAACAGGGGGTGAGCACCGGGGAGCTGTTTTTT

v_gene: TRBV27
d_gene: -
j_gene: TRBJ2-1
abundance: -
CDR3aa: CASSMRQGTYNEQFF
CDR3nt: TGTGCCAGCAGTATGCGTCAGGGTACATACAATGAGCAGTTCTTC

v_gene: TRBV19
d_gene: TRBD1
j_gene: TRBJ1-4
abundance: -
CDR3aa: CASSTGTGYEKLFF
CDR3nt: TGTGCCAGTAGTACCGGGACAGGGTATGAAAAACTGTTTTTT

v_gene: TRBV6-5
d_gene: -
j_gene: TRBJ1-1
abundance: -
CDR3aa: CASSSLTAYTEAFF
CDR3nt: TGTGCCAGCAGTTCTTTGACAGCTTACACTGAAGCTTTCTTT

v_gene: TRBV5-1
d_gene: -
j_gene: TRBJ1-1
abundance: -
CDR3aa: CASSLVPSPNTEAFF
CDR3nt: TGCGCCAGCAGCTTGGTGCCCAGCCCCAACACTGAAGCTTTCTTT

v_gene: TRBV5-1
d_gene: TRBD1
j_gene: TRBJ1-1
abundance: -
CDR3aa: CASSPGQGIGTEAFF
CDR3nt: TGCGCCAGCAGCCCCGGACAGGGGATAGGGACTGAAGCTTTCTTT

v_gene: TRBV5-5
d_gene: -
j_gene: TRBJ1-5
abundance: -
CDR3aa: CASSLDRAQPQHF
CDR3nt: TGTGCCAGCAGCTTGGACAGGGCTCAGCCCCAGCATTTT

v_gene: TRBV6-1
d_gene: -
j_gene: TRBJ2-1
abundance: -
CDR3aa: CASMAAGSYNEQFF
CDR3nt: TGTGCCAGCATGGCAGCGGGCTCCTACAATGAGCAGTTCTTC

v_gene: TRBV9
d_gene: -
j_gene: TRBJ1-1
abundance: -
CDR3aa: CASSVVLDIRTEAFF
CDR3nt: TGTGCCAGCAGCGTAGTATTGGACATCCGCACTGAAGCTTTCTTT

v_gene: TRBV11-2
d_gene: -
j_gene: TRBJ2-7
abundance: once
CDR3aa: CASMLNTEQYF
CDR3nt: TGTGCCAGCATGCTAAACACCGAGCAGTACTTC

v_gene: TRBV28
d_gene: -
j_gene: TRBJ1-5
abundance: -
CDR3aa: CASRVRDNQPQHF
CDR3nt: TGTGCCAGCAGGGTCCGGGACAATCAGCCCCAGCATTTT

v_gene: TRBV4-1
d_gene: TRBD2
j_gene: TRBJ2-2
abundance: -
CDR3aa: CASSQLLAAGTRDTGELFF
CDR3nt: TGCGCCAGCAGCCAACTTTTAGCAGCCGGGACTAGGGACACCGGGGAGCTGTTTTTT

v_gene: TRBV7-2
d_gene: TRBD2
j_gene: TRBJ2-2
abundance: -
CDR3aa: CASSLDFAGGYGGELFF
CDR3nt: TGTGCCAGCAGCTTAGACTTCGCGGGAGGGTATGGCGGGGAGCTGTTTTTT

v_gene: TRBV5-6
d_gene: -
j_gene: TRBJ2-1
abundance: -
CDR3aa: CASSLKTNEQFF
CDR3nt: TGTGCCAGCAGCTTGAAAACGAATGAGCAGTTCTTC

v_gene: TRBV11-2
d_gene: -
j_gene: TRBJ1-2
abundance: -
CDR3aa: CASNPSGYYRNYGYTF
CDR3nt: TGTGCCAGCAACCCGAGTGGCTATTATCGAAACTATGGCTACACCTTC

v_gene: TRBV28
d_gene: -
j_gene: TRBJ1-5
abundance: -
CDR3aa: CASSFSLGGHYSNQPQHF
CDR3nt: TGTGCCAGCAGTTTCTCCTTAGGGGGACATTATAGCAATCAGCCCCAGCATTTT

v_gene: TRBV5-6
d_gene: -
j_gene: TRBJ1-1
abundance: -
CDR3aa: CASSPIVTNTEAFF
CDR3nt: TGTGCCAGCAGTCCGATAGTGACGAACACTGAAGCTTTCTTT

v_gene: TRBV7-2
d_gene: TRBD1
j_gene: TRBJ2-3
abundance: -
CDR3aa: CASSVTGADTQYF
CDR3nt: TGTGCCAGCAGCGTGACAGGGGCAGATACGCAGTATTTT

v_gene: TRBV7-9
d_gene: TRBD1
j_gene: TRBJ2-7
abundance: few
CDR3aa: CASSQQKGTVEGEQYF
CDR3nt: TGTGCCAGCAGCCAACAAAAGGGGACAGTTGAAGGCGAGCAGTACTTC

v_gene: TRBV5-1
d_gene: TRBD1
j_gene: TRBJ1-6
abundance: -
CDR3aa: CASSLDSPGQKSSRPLHF
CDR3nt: TGCGCCAGCAGCTTAGACTCCCCGGGACAGAAAAGTTCTAGACCCCTCCACTTT

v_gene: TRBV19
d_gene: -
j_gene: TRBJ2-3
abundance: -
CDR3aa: CASSMEGLGTDTQYF
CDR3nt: TGTGCCAGTAGTATGGAAGGGCTGGGGACAGATACGCAGTATTTT

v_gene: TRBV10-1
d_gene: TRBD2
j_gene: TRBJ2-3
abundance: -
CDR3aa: CASSEARELDTQYF
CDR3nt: TGCGCCAGCAGTGAGGCGCGGGAGCTAGATACGCAGTATTTT

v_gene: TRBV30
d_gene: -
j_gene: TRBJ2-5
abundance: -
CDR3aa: CAWSVGRRETQYF
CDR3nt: TGTGCCTGGAGTGTGGGACGCCGAGAGACCCAGTACTTC

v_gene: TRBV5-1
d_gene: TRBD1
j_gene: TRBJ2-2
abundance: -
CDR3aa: CASSDRQGPGELFF
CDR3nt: TGCGCCAGCAGCGACCGACAGGGTCCCGGGGAGCTGTTTTTT

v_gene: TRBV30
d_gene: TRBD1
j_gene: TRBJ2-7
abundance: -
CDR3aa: CAWIRDSNEQYF
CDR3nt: TGTGCCTGGATCCGGGACAGTAACGAGCAGTACTTC

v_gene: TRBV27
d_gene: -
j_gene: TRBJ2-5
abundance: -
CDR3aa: CASSLDGWGETQYF
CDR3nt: TGTGCCAGCAGTTTAGACGGATGGGGGGAGACCCAGTACTTC

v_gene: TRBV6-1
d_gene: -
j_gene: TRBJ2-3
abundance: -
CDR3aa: CASSETHTQYF
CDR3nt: TGTGCCAGCAGTGAAACCCACACGCAGTATTTT